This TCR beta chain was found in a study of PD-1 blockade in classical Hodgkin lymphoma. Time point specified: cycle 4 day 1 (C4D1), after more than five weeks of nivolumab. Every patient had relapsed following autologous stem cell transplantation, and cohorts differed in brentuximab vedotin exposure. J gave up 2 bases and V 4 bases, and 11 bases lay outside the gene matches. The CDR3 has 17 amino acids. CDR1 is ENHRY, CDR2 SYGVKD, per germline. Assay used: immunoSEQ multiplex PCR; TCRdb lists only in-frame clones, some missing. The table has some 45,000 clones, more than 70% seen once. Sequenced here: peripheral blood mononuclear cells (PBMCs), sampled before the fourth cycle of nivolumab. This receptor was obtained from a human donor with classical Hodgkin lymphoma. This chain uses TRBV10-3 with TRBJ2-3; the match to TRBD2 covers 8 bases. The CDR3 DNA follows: TGTGCCATCAGTGTCCGGGGACTAGGGGGACCCACAGATACGCAGTATTTT. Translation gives CAISVRGLGGPTDTQYF.